This T cell receptor beta chain was recovered during a study of cytomegalovirus exposure and HLA in healthy donors. Vbeta (60) and Jbeta (13) primers were used in the PCR. Only in-frame clones appear in the TCRdb table, and some are missing; sequencing was by immunoSEQ multiplex PCR. The sample features approximately 110,000 clones, with 0.59% in its top ten. Germline V lookup: CDR1 SGHRS, CDR2 YFSETQ. There are 13 residues in the CDR3. V lost 4 bases, J lost 14 bases, and 16 bases lay in between. The chain couples TRBV5-1 to TRBJ1-6, with unresolved D. The origin of this receptor is a man aged 45-65 years in good health and CMV-seronegative. Sequencing was performed on PBMCs. The CDR3 protein is CASSPGGGEALHF. The CDR3 DNA sequence: TGCGCCAGCAGCCCGGGAGGAGGTGAAGCCCTCCACTTT.